The rows below give T cell receptor beta chains drawn from one sample of a study of cytomegalovirus exposure and HLA in healthy donors. Some clones are missing from TCRdb's copy, which holds only in-frame ones; the method was immunoSEQ multiplex PCR. Of over 65,000 clones listed, about 81% were seen once; the top ten hold 6% to 7.5%. Sample: PBMCs. These receptor sequences come from a human donor in good health. Both conserved end residues are part of each CDR3. Each record gives: V gene, J gene, clone size, D gene, CDR3 DNA, CDR3 protein. The D gene is left open where the match is weak. For some rows the clone size is stated as once, few or many, or as a class when expanded; others skip it.

>TRBV9|TRBJ2-2|.|.
TGTGCCAGCAGCGGGACTATCGGCACCGGGGAGCTGTTTTTT
CASSGTIGTGELFF
>TRBV6-5|TRBJ2-3|.|.
TGTGCCAGCAGTCAGGACCCGACCGGGAGAGATACGCAGTATTTT
CASSQDPTGRDTQYF
>TRBV2|TRBJ2-2|once|.
TGTGCCAGCAGAAATTCTTTGACCGGGGAGCTGTTTTTT
CASRNSLTGELFF
>TRBV5-4|TRBJ2-3|.|.
TGTGCCAGCAGCTCAGAGGGAATTGGTAGGGATACGCAGTATTTT
CASSSEGIGRDTQYF
>TRBV5-1|TRBJ2-7|.|.
TGCGCCAGCAGCCTACGACAGTACGAGCAGTACTTC
CASSLRQYEQYF
>TRBV5-6|TRBJ1-1|.|.
TGTGCCAGCAGCAGGACGACAGGAATAATGAACACTGAAGCTTTCTTT
CASSRTTGIMNTEAFF
>TRBV5-6|TRBJ2-5|.|TRBD2
TGTGCCGGCAGGACTAGCGGAGGGGAGACCCAGTACTTC
CAGRTSGGETQYF
>TRBV6-6|TRBJ2-4|.|TRBD1
TGTGCCAGCAGCACCGGGACAGTAAACATTCAGTACTTC
CASSTGTVNIQYF
>TRBV6-1|TRBJ1-1|.|.
TGTGCCAGCAGTGCGGACACGAACACTGAAGCTTTCTTT
CASSADTNTEAFF
>TRBV7-2|TRBJ1-5|.|.
TGTGCCAGCAGCTCTCGACCGGGCGGGGATCAGCCCCAGCATTTT
CASSSRPGGDQPQHF
>TRBV5-4|TRBJ2-7|once|TRBD1
TGTGCCAGCCGATCGGCGGGACAGGGTAATGGCGAGCAGTACTTC
CASRSAGQGNGEQYF
>TRBV28|TRBJ2-7|.|.
TGTGCCAGCAGTTCAACACACGAGCAGTACTTC
CASSSTHEQYF
>TRBV4-3|TRBJ2-5|.|.
TGCGCCAGCAGCCAAGATACAGCCAAAGAGACCCAGTACTTC
CASSQDTAKETQYF
>TRBV10-1|TRBJ2-3|.|TRBD2
TGCGCCAGCAGTGGCCCGGGACTAGCGGGGACCCGCGCAGATACGCAGTATTTT
CASSGPGLAGTRADTQYF
>TRBV10-3|TRBJ2-5|.|.
TGTGCCATCAGTGATTCGGAGACCCAGTACTTC
CAISDSETQYF
>TRBV27|TRBJ1-6|.|.
TGTGCCAGCAGTTTGTTGCTGAGCTCCTATAATTCACCCCTCCACTTT
CASSLLLSSYNSPLHF
>TRBV6-5|TRBJ2-5|.|TRBD1
TGTGCCAGCAGTTACTCGAGGACAGGGGCCCAAGAGACCCAGTACTTC
CASSYSRTGAQETQYF
>TRBV5-1|TRBJ2-7|.|.
TGCGCCAGCAGCTTTTCCCCTGGGGAGTACGAGCAGTACTTC
CASSFSPGEYEQYF
>TRBV4-3|TRBJ1-2|.|TRBD1
TGCGCCAGCAGTGCCGGGACAGGGGATAAAAATGGCTACACCTTC
CASSAGTGDKNGYTF
>TRBV6-1|TRBJ2-3|.|.
TGTGCCCCCGGTGGGGGACACACAGATACGCAGTATTTT
CAPGGGHTDTQYF
>TRBV4-1|TRBJ2-3|.|TRBD2
TGCGCCAGCAGCCAGGTACAGCGGGGGGGCACAGATACGCAGTATTTT
CASSQVQRGGTDTQYF
>TRBV6-6|TRBJ1-3|.|.
TGTGCCACCGGTATAAACACCATATATTTT
CATGINTIYF
>TRBV13|TRBJ2-7|.|TRBD2
TGTGCCAGCAGCCCGGGACTAGCGAACTCCTACGAGCAGTACTTC
CASSPGLANSYEQYF
>TRBV5-1|TRBJ2-5|.|TRBD2
TGCGCCAGCAGCTCGTCTACTAGCGGGGTGGGAGAGACCCAGTACTTC
CASSSSTSGVGETQYF
>TRBV10-3|TRBJ2-1|.|.
TGTGCCATCAGTGAGTCTGTGGGCTACCCCAATGAGCAGTTCTTC
CAISESVGYPNEQFF
>TRBV19|TRBJ1-1|.|.
TGTGCCAGTAGCCGGGGGGGGGAGCGGGACCGCACTGAAGCTTTCTTT
CASSRGGERDRTEAFF
>TRBV20-1|TRBJ1-2|.|TRBD1
TGCAGTGCCAGGACAGGTGGCGGCTACACCTTC
CSARTGGGYTF
>TRBV4-2|TRBJ1-5|few|.
TGTGCCAGCAGCCAAGACGAAGGAGATCAGCCCCAGCATTTT
CASSQDEGDQPQHF
>TRBV19|TRBJ1-1|.|.
TGTGCCAGTAGTATTGGGCTGAGGGCAAGCACTGAAGCTTTCTTT
CASSIGLRASTEAFF
>TRBV7-3|TRBJ1-2|.|TRBD1
TGTGCCAGCAGCTTCGCGACAGGGGAAGGCTACACCTTC
CASSFATGEGYTF
>TRBV6-5|TRBJ2-5|.|.
TGTGCCAGCAACCTCCGCGACAGGAGTCCGGGGACCCAGTACTTC
CASNLRDRSPGTQYF
>TRBV5-1|TRBJ2-5|.|.
TGCGCCAGCAGCCTGAGGACTCTCGGGGGGACCCAGTACTTC
CASSLRTLGGTQYF
>TRBV14|TRBJ1-5|.|.
TGTGCCAGCAGCCCAGGCGGGGGTCAGCCCCAGCATTTT
CASSPGGGQPQHF
>TRBV30|TRBJ1-2|.|TRBD1
TGTGCCTGGACAAACAGGACAGGGAGGTTGTATGGCTACACCTTC
CAWTNRTGRLYGYTF
>TRBV15|TRBJ1-1|.|.
TGTGCCACCAGCAGAGCGGGAGGGGACCCGAACACTGAAGCTTTCTTT
CATSRAGGDPNTEAFF
>TRBV9|TRBJ2-3|.|TRBD2
TGTGCCAGCAGCGTATCTGTGGGGGGGGGTGATGATACGCAGTATTTT
CASSVSVGGGDDTQYF